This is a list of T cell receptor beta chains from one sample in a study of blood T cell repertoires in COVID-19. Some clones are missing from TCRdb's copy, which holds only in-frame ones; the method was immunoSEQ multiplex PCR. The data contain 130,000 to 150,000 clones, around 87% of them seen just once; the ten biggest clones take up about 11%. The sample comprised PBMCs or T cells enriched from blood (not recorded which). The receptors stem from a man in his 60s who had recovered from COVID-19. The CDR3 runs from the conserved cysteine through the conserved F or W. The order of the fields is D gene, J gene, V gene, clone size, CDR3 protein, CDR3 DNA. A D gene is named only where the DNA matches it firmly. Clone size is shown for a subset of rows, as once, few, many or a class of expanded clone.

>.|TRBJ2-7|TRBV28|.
CASRRIPYEQYF
TGTGCCAGCAGGCGTATACCCTACGAGCAGTACTTC
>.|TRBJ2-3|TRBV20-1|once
CSGLGTDTQYF
TGCAGTGGGCTAGGCACAGATACGCAGTATTTT
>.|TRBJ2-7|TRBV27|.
CASSPQAQGSYGQYF
TGTGCCAGCAGTCCACAGGCACAGGGATCCTACGGGCAGTACTTC
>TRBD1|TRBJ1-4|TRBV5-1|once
CASSLTGTDNEKLFF
TGCGCCAGCAGCTTGACCGGGACAGATAATGAAAAACTGTTTTTT
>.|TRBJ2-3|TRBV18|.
CASSPNSADTQYF
TGTGCCAGCTCACCAAACAGTGCAGATACGCAGTATTTT
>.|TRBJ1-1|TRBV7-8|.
CASSLRYDTTEAFF
TGTGCCAGCAGCCTTAGGTACGACACCACTGAAGCTTTCTTT
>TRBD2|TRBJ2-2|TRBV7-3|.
CASSSALGLAGANYGELFF
TGTGCCAGCAGCTCCGCCCTGGGACTAGCGGGAGCAAATTACGGGGAGCTGTTTTTT
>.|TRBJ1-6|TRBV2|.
CASSETASGAGNSPLHF
TGTGCCAGCAGTGAAACCGCCTCAGGGGCAGGCAATTCACCCCTCCACTTT
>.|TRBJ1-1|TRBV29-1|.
CSVDGVGGTEAFF
TGCAGCGTTGACGGGGTAGGGGGTACTGAAGCTTTCTTT
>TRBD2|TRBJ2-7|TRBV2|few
CASSENSGSSSYEQYF
TGTGCCAGCAGTGAGAATAGCGGGAGTAGCTCCTACGAGCAGTACTTC
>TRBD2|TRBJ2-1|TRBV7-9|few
CASTVAGGNNEQFF
TGTGCCAGCACCGTGGCGGGAGGGAACAATGAGCAGTTCTTC
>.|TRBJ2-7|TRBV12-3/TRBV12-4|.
CASSRNRYEQYF
TGTGCCAGCAGTCGTAACAGGTACGAGCAGTACTTC
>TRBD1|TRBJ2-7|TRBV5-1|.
CASSLRTGVDEQYF
TGCGCCAGCAGCTTAAGGACAGGGGTCGACGAGCAGTACTTC
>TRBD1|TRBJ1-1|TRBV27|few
CASSTSYRGTEAFF
TGTGCCAGCAGTACCTCTTACAGGGGGACTGAAGCTTTCTTT
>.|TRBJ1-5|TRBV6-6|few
CASTPGVSNQPQHF
TGTGCCAGCACCCCGGGGGTTTCCAATCAGCCCCAGCATTTT
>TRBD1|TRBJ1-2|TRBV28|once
CASSSLSDRVDYGYTF
TGTGCCAGCAGTTCCCTCTCGGACAGGGTTGACTATGGCTACACCTTC
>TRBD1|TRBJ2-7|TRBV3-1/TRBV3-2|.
CASSQTGERGEQYF
TGTGCCAGCAGCCAAACAGGGGAACGGGGCGAGCAGTACTTC
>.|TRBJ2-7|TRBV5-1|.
CASHRNRDNSYEQYF
TGCGCCAGCCACAGGAACCGGGACAACTCCTACGAGCAGTACTTC
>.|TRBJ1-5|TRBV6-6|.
CATVQGYGNQPQHF
TGTGCCACCGTACAGGGTTATGGCAATCAGCCCCAGCATTTT
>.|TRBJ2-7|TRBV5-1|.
CASRFTFATGTEQYF
TGCGCCAGCAGGTTCACCTTTGCTACGGGTACCGAGCAGTACTTC
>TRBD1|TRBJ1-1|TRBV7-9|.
CASSRGQGSMINTEAFF
TGTGCCAGCAGCCGCGGACAGGGTTCTATGATCAACACTGAAGCTTTCTTT
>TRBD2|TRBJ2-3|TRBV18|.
CASSPPESGGPTDTQYF
TGTGCCAGCTCACCACCGGAAAGCGGGGGCCCCACAGATACGCAGTATTTT
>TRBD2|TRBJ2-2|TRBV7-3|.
CASSPGAGVFGELFF
TGTGCCAGCAGCCCCGGGGCGGGAGTGTTCGGGGAGCTGTTTTTT
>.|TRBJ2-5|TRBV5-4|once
CASSFTGLETQYF
TGTGCCAGCAGCTTCACAGGGCTGGAGACCCAGTACTTC
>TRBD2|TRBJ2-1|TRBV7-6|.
CASSIGAGGYNEQFF
TGTGCCAGCAGCATAGGAGCGGGGGGCTACAATGAGCAGTTCTTC
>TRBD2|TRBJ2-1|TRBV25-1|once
CASSEFIAGVDEQFF
TGTGCCAGCAGTGAATTCATAGCGGGAGTGGATGAGCAGTTCTTC
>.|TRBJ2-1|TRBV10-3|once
CAIGGTSQFF
TGTGCCATCGGGGGGACTTCTCAGTTCTTC
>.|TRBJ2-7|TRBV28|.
CASWTFTYEQYF
TGTGCCAGCTGGACATTTACCTACGAGCAGTACTTC
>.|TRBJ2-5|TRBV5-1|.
CASSLSGETQYF
TGCGCCAGCAGCTTGTCAGGAGAGACCCAGTACTTC
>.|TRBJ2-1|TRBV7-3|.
CASSSSGGDNEQFF
TGTGCCAGCAGCTCCTCTGGCGGCGACAATGAGCAGTTCTTC
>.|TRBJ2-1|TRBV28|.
CASSPDPVRGFF
TGTGCCAGCAGTCCCGACCCAGTCCGGGGGTTCTTC
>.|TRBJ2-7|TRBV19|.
CASKAKLTADPYEQYF
TGTGCCAGTAAGGCCAAATTAACAGCCGACCCCTACGAGCAGTACTTC
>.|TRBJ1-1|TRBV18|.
CASSRGGNTEAFF
TGTGCCAGCTCTAGGGGGGGCAACACTGAAGCTTTCTTT
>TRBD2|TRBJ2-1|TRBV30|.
CAWSMIAGGTEQFF
TGTGCCTGGAGTATGATAGCGGGGGGGACTGAGCAGTTCTTC
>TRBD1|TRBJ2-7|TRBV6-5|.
CASKLLGQGAEQYF
TGTGCCAGCAAGCTCCTGGGACAGGGGGCCGAGCAGTACTTC
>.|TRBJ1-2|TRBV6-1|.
CASRLEPQGFYGYTF
TGTGCCAGCAGGCTTGAACCCCAGGGGTTCTATGGCTACACCTTC
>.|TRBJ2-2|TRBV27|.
CASSLRGSPGRPNTGELFF
TGTGCCAGCAGTTTACGAGGTTCGCCAGGGCGGCCGAACACCGGGGAGCTGTTTTTT
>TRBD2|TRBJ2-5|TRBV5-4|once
CASSKGLAETQYF
TGTGCCAGCAGCAAGGGACTAGCCGAGACCCAGTACTTC
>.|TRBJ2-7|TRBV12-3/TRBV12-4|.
CASSPGLLYEQYF
TGTGCCAGCAGTCCGGGACTTCTCTACGAGCAGTACTTC
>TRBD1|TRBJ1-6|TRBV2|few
CASSQQGARGSPLHF
TGTGCCAGCAGCCAACAGGGGGCGCGAGGATCACCCCTCCACTTT
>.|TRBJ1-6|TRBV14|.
CASSQDKGGRLFNSPLHF
TGTGCCAGCAGCCAAGATAAGGGCGGGAGATTATTTAATTCACCCCTCCACTTT
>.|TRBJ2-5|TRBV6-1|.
CASSEITDGRGETQYF
TGTGCCAGCAGTGAAATAACCGACGGACGCGGGGAGACCCAGTACTTC
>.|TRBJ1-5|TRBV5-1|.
CASSFRPGGGNQPQHF
TGCGCCAGCAGCTTCCGCCCCGGCGGGGGCAATCAGCCCCAGCATTTT
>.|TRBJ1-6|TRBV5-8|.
CASSLASGLYNSPLHF
TGTGCCAGCAGCTTGGCCTCCGGACTCTATAATTCACCCCTCCACTTT
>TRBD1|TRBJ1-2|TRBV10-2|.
CASSAKGAPYGYTF
TGCGCCAGCAGTGCTAAGGGGGCTCCATATGGCTACACCTTC
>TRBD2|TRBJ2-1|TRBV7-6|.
CASSLIGTTKSSYNEQFF
TGTGCCAGCAGCCTAATAGGGACTACCAAGAGCTCCTACAATGAGCAGTTCTTC
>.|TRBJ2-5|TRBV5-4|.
CASSPRGGETQYF
TGTGCCAGCAGCCCTCGCGGGGGCGAGACCCAGTACTTC
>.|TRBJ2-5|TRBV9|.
CATLRARALGVGTQYF
TGTGCCACCCTACGGGCCCGGGCCCTAGGGGTGGGGACCCAGTACTTC
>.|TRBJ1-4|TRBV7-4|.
CASSPREGTNEKLFF
TGTGCCAGCAGCCCACGGGAGGGAACTAATGAAAAACTGTTTTTT
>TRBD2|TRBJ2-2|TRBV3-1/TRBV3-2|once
CASSQVPGLAGELFF
TGTGCCAGCAGCCAAGTCCCGGGACTAGCCGGGGAGCTGTTTTTT
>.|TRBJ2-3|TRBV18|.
CASSPGEAVRDTQYF
TGTGCCAGCTCACCAGGGGAGGCGGTGCGGGATACGCAGTATTTT
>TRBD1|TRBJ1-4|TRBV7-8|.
CASSKHRGSNEKLFF
TGTGCCAGCAGCAAGCACAGGGGGTCTAATGAAAAACTGTTTTTT
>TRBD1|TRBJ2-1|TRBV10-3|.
CATHPGTGDTHNEQFF
TGTGCCACACACCCCGGGACAGGGGATACACACAATGAGCAGTTCTTC
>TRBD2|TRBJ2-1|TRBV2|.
CASSELSTSGSSNEQFF
TGTGCCAGCAGTGAACTTTCGACTAGCGGGAGTAGCAATGAGCAGTTCTTC
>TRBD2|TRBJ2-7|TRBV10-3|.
CAISELASGYEQYF
TGTGCCATCAGTGAGTTGGCTAGCGGGTACGAGCAGTACTTC